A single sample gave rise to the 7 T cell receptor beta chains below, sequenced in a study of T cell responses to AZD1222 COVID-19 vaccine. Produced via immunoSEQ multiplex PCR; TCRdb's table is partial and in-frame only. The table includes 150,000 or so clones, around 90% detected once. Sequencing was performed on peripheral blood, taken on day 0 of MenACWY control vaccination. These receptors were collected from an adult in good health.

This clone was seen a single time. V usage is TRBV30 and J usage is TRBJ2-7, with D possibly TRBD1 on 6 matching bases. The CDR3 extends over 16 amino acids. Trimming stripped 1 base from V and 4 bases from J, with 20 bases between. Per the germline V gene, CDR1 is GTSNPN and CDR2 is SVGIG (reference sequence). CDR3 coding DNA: TGTGCCTGGAGTGACCCTATTGGACAGTGGGGGTACGAGCAGTACTTC. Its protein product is CAWSDPIGQWGYEQYF.

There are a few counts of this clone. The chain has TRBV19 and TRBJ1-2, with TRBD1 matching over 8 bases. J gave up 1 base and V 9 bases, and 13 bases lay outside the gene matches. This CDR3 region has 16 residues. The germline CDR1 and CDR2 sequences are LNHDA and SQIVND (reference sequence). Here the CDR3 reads CASQRGTGTNNYGYTF. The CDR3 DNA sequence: TGTGCCAGCCAAAGGGGGACAGGTACTAATAACTATGGCTACACCTTC.

The CDR3 region is CASSEGTSSDTQYF. CDR3 sequence (DNA): TGTGCCAGCAGTGAAGGGACTAGCAGCGATACGCAGTATTTT. The chain joins TRBV2 to TRBJ2-3, with 8 bases aligning to TRBD2. This CDR3 has 14 amino acids. The V gene's germline CDR1 is SNHLY and CDR2 FYNNEI. The ends lost 1 base at V and 6 bases at J; junction bases unmatched: 3. Looking up the rest from reference TRBV2 and TRBJ2-3 gives the full variable domain: EPEVTQTPSHQVTQMGQEVILRCVPISNHLYFYWYRQILGQKVEFLVSFYNNEISEKSEIFDDQFSVERPDGSNFTLKIRSTKLEDSAMYFCASSEGTSSDTQYFGPGTRLTVL.

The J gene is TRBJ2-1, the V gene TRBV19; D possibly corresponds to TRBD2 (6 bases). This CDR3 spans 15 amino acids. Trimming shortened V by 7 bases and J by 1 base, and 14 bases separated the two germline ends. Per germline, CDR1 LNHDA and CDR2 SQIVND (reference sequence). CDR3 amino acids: CASNNLAASYNEQFF. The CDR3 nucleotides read TGTGCCAGTAACAACTTAGCGGCTTCCTACAATGAGCAGTTCTTC.

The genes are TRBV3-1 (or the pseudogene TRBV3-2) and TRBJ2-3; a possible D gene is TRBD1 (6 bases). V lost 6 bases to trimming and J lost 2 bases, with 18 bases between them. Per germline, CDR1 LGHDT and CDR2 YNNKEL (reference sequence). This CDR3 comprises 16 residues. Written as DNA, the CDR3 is TGTGCCAGCAGGAAGTTTTCGGCAGGGGTCACAGATACGCAGTATTTT. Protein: CASRKFSAGVTDTQYF.

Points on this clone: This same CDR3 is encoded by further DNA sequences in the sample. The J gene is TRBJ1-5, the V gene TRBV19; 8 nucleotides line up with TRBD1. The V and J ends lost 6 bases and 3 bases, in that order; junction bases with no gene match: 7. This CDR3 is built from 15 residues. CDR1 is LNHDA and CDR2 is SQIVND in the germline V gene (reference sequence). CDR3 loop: CASSPRDRYNQPQHF. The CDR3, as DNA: TGTGCCAGTAGCCCCCGGGACAGGTACAATCAGCCCCAGCATTTT.

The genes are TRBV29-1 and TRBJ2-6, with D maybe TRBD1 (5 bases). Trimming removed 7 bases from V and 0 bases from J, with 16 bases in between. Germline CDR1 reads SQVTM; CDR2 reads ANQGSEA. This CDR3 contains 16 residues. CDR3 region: CSASTDTNSGANVLTF. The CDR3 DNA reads TGCAGCGCTTCGACAGATACGAACTCTGGGGCCAACGTCCTGACTTTC.